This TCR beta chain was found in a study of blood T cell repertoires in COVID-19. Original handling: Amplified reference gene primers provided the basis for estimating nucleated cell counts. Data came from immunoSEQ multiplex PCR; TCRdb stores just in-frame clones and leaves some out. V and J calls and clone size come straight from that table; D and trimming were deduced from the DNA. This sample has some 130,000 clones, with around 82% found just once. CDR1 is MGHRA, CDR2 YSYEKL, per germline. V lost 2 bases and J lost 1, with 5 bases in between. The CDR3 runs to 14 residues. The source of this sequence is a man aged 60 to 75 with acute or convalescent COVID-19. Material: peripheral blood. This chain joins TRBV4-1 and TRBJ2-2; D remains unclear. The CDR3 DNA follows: TGCGCCAGCAGCCAACTCCGGAACACCGGGGAGCTGTTTTTT. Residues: CASSQLRNTGELFF.